The clone carrying this T cell receptor beta chain was seen at least ten times. The antigen is not known. Time point defined: longitudinal time-point 2. cDNA synthesis was performed by 5'RACE with 10-nucleotide random UMIs. TCRdb re-called the 5' RACE reads with MiXCR, one entry per CDR3 protein. Of tens of thousands of distinct CDR3 sequences listed, roughly an eighth were seen once; the top ten hold roughly 4.8%. The germline V gene encodes CDR1 MGHRA and CDR2 YSYEKL. Trimming shortened V by 3 bases and J by 4 bases, and 16 bases separated the two germline ends. This CDR3 contains 15 residues. These data come from a study of neurological immune-mediated disorders. General study findings and limits: Falling below healthy controls, multiple sclerosis showed the least TCR clonal expansion, while HTLV-1-associated myelopathy showed the most. The expanded clones of different subjects shared no CDR3 amino acid sequences (suggesting private repertoires in all groups).

The TCR sequence derives from a female donor with HTLV-1-associated myelopathy (HAM/TSP). V usage is TRBV4-1 and J usage is TRBJ2-7; no clear D. Sequenced sample: PBMCs. CDR3 in amino acids: CASSQDHLQYYEQYF. CDR3 DNA: TGCGCCAGCAGCCAGGACCACCTACAGTATTACGAGCAGTACTTC.